This TCR beta chain was sequenced in a study of shared clonotypes between healthy human individuals. Across the whole study: CD4 naive and CD4 memory each took three plates per donor, while CD8 naive took two and CD8 memory one.

This clone was seen once. Other nucleotide sequences in the sample specify the same CDR3. V lost 4 bases to trimming and J lost 4 bases; unmatched junction nucleotides: 3. The CDR3 is 15 amino acids. Germline CDR1 and CDR2: MNHEY and SVGAGI. There were only Caucasian adults among the donors, and all lived in Nashville, Tennessee. Splitting of each subset's genomic DNA was done evenly across several immunoSEQ plates. The data were produced by immunoSEQ multiplex PCR, yet TCRdb's version contains in-frame clones alone and is incomplete. The sample has over a million clones, around 78% seen once. The chain employs TRBV6-5 and TRBJ2-1; TRBD2 aligns across 11 bases. The receptor comes from a young man in good health. Some clones in this sample may be carry-over from other donors' samples. Sequencing used memory CD4+ T cells from PBMCs. Subset specified: CD45RA-negative fraction. The CDR3 protein is CASSSGTSGYNEQFF. Here the CDR3 DNA reads TGTGCCAGCAGTTCCGGGACTAGCGGATACAATGAGCAGTTCTTC.